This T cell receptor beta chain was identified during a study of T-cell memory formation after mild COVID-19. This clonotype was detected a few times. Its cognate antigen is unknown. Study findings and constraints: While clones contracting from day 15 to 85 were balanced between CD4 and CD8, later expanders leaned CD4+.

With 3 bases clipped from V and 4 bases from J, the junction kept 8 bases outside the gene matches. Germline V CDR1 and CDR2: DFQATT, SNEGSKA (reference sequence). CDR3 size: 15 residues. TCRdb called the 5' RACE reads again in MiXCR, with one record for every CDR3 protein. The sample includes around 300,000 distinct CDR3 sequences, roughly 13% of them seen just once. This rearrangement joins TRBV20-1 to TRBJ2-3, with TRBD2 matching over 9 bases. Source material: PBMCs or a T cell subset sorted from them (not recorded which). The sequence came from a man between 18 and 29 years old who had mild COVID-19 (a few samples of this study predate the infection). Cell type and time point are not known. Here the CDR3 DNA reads TGCAGTGCTAGTGGTGCGGGGGGGCTTCCAGATACGCAGTATTTT. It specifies CSASGAGGLPDTQYF.